The clone carrying this T cell receptor beta chain was picked up one time. Use of 60 Vbeta and 13 Jbeta primers characterized the PCR. The table came from immunoSEQ multiplex PCR; TCRdb's copy has only in-frame clones and leaves some out. The data contain more than 100,000 clones, less than 85% of them singletons. These data originate in a study of cytomegalovirus exposure and HLA in healthy donors. The CDR3 length is 13 residues. Germline loops: CDR1 MNHEY, CDR2 SMNVEV (reference sequence). V was pared by 5 bases and J by 5 bases, with 11 bases between. This TCR derives from a man in his forties in good health and CMV-seronegative. V is TRBV27 and J is TRBJ2-3; tentatively, D is TRBD2 (6 bases). The source material was PBMCs. The CDR3 DNA sequence: TGTGCCAGCAGTGTGCGGGGTGAAGATACGCAGTATTTT. It codes for CASSVRGEDTQYF.